This T cell receptor (beta chain) was captured by sequencing in a study of CXCR3-negative and CXCR3-positive naive CD8 T cells. Study context: Sequencing brought in about 150 million TRB reads altogether, and each library got about 1.5 +/- 0.3 million.

Each TRB cDNA library was prepared by 5' RACE (with UMI labels). TCRdb reprocessed the 5' RACE reads and reports one entry per CDR3 protein, with no DNA. There are around 41,000 distinct CDR3 sequences in the sample, with around 10% held by the top ten. Study findings and constraints: Similar TRBV-TRBJ usage was seen in naive cells (both CXCR3-negative and CXCR3-positive), but memory cells differed. Naive subsets had comparable surface CD5, so TRB CDR3 properties gauged TCR strength. Freshly isolated PBMCs were used in most assays, given partial CXCR3 loss after freezing.

Germline-derived CDR1 and CDR2 are SEHNR and FQNEAQ (reference sequence). This CDR3 spans 16 amino acids. Concerning this clonotype itself: Antigen: not known.

The sample consisted of memory CD8+ T cells from blood. The sequence was collected from a human donor in good health. Some clones in this sample may be carry-over from other donors' samples. The J gene is TRBJ2-7, the V gene TRBV7-9; the D call from TCRdb, TRBD2, cannot be confirmed without DNA. CDR3 residues: CASSLVSVAGVYEQYF.